This record covers a single T cell receptor beta chain. Its cognate antigen has yet to be identified. With a much larger clone just one base away, this may be a read error. The CDR3 has 15 amino acids, counting the end cysteine and phenylalanine. Only CDR3 DNA is held: 45 bases, read in frame from base 1. Trimming removed 6 bases from V and 2 bases from J, leaving 17 bases between the germline ends. This record belongs to a study of tumor-infiltrating lymphocytes in primary liver carcinoma (dated by TCRdb to between 2016 and 2019). With regard to the full study: Four or five patients with histopathologically diagnosed primary liver carcinoma underwent surgical resection in China between November 2015 and March 2016. Hepatocellular carcinoma (four) or combined HCC and intrahepatic cholangiocarcinoma (one) was present in the five patients, who were three men and two women aged 30 to 69 years. The tumors of the five patients were staged as T1-T3 N0M0, with maximum diameters ranging from roughly 4 to 10 cm. Roughly 3.5 to 7.13 million productive TCRbeta reads were obtained per sample, and no significant difference in read depth was found between tissue types. For each liver tumor, the study sampled five regions along with adjacent normal tissue and blood, and applied TCRbeta repertoire sequencing, expression microarrays and whole-exome sequencing. A total of roughly 35 specimens from 5 patients, comprising about 25 tumor regions, 5 adjacent noncancerous liver tissues and 5 peripheral blood samples, were covered by TCRbeta repertoire sequencing. High reproducibility was observed for the technical replicate repertoires, with mean shared-clone rates approximately 0.92 and correlation coefficients above 0.95. Findings and caveats that apply to the study as a whole: Because sequencing covered only the TCR beta chain and unpaired alpha chains were not captured, true repertoire diversity is likely underestimated. Only a few patients were included in the study, and the authors note that the findings should be validated in a larger study. Repertoire overlap was found to be higher between tumor regions (mean roughly 36%) than between tumor-adjacent (roughly 17%) or tumor-blood (14%) pairs, consistent with antigen-driven expansion. The top 250 clones made up a significantly larger repertoire fraction in tumors than in blood (p = 0.039). Since the samples were bulk and unsorted, there was no way to compare CD4+ and CD8+ T cell repertoires.

Starting from about 500 ng total RNA, TCRbeta-specific cDNA was produced by reverse transcription with a constant-region primer and ProtoScript II reverse transcriptase. TCRbeta libraries were built with three nested multiplex PCR rounds, a slightly modified ARM-PCR procedure. Multiplex TRBV1-TRBV30 forward primers and a Cbeta reverse primer were used in the first two PCR rounds, each of which was run for around 9 cycles. A final 25-cycle PCR with Deep VentR polymerase added sample barcodes and Illumina adapters. Before sequencing, amplicons of 200-500 bp were gel-purified using a QIAquick gel extraction kit. An Illumina HiSeq 2500 was used to sequence the TCRbeta amplicons with 250-bp paired-end reads. In the authors' own workflow: Quality trimming of reads was performed with Trimmomatic v0.33, and paired reads were merged with FLASH v1.2.11 so that full CDR3 sequences could be recovered. MiGEC v1.2.1b assigned V, D and J germline segments to the rearranged TCRbeta sequences. Clonotype statistics, along with Shannon-Wiener diversity indices, were calculated using VDJtools v1.0.0. Except for diversity analysis, only the 250 most abundant clonotypes of each sample were used in subsequent analyses to reduce sampling bias. TCRdb reprocessed the public reads (quality trimming at Q25 with fastp, clone calling with MiXCR) and kept in-frame beta chains. One record per CDR3 amino acid sequence lists the most common genes and DNA. These V and J calls originate from TCRdb's pipeline instead of the authors' own analysis. This sample lists 330,000 or so distinct CDR3 sequences; 65% were detected once. Roughly 6.5% of the sample goes to the ten largest clones.

Blood RNA was extracted from unsorted whole blood with TRIzol reagent; germline DNA came from the DNeasy Blood & Tissue kit. Chronic HBV infection was present in the patients, and the patients were treatment-naive at sampling. Before surgery, approximately 4 milliliters of peripheral blood were drawn into K2EDTA tubes. Sequencing input: peripheral blood. The chain couples TRBV12-3 or TRBV12-4 to TRBJ2-7; the best D guess is TRBD2, with 6 bases matching. The TCR sequence derives from a man aged 40-49 years with primary liver carcinoma and hepatitis B virus infection. The CDR3 protein is CASSFPQGGTYEQYF. The DNA sequence is TGTGCCAGCAGCTTTCCCCAGGGAGGCACCTACGAGCAGTACTTC.